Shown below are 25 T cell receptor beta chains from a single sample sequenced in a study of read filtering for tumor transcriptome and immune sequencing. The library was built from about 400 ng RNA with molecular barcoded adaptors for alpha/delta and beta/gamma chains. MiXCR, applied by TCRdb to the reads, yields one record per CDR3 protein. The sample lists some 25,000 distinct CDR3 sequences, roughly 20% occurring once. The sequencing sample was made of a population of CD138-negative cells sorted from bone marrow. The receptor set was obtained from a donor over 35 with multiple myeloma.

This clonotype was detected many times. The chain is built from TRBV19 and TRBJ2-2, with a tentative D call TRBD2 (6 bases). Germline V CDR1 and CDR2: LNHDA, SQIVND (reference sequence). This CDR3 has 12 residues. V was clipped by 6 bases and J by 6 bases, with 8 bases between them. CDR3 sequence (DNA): TGTGCCAGTAGCGGGAGCTCCGGGGAGCTGTTTTTT. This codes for CASSGSSGELFF.

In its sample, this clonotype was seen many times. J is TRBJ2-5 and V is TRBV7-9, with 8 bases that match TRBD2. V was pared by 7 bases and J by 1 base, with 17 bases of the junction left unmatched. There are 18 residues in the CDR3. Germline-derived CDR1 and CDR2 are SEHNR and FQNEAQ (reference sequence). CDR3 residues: CASILTPSAGGTQETQYF. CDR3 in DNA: TGTGCCAGCATTCTAACCCCTTCCGCGGGAGGTACCCAAGAGACCCAGTACTTC.

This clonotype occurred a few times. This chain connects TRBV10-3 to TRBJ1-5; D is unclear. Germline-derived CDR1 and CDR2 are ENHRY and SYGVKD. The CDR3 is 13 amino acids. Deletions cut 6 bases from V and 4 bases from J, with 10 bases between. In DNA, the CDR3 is TGTGCCATCAGGGCAGACCAAAATCAGCCCCAGCATTTT. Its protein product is CAIRADQNQPQHF.

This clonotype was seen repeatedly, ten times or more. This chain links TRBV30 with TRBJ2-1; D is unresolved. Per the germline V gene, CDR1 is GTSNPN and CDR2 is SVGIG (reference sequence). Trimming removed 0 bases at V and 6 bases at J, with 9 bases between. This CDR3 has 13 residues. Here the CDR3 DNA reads TGTGCCTGGAGTGTTGGAACCGCCAATGAGCAGTTCTTC. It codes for CAWSVGTANEQFF. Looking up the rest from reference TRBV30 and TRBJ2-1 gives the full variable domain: SQTIHQWPATLVQPVGSPLSLECTVEGTSNPNLYWYRQAAGRGLQLLFYSVGIGQISSEVPQNLSASRPQDRQFILSSKKLLLSDSGFYLCAWSVGTANEQFFGPGTRLTVL.

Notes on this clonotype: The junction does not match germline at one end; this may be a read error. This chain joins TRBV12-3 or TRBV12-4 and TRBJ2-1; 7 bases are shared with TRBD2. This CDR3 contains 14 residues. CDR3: CASNQAGVGNGQLF. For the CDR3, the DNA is TGTGCCAGCAATCAGGCGGGAGTGGGGAATGGGCAGCTCTTC.

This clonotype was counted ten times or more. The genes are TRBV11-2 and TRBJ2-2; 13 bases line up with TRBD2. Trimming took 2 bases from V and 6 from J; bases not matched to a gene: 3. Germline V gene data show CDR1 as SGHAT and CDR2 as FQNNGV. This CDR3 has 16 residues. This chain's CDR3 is CASSLWTSGSSGELFF. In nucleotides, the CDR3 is TGTGCCAGCAGCTTATGGACTAGCGGGAGTTCCGGGGAGCTGTTTTTT.

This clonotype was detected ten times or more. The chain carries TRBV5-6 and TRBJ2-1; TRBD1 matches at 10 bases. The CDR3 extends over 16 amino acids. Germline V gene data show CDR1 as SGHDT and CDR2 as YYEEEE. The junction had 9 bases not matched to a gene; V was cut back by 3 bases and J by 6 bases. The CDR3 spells CASSSPGTGAGNEQFF. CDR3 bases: TGTGCCAGCAGCTCACCAGGGACAGGGGCGGGCAATGAGCAGTTCTTC.

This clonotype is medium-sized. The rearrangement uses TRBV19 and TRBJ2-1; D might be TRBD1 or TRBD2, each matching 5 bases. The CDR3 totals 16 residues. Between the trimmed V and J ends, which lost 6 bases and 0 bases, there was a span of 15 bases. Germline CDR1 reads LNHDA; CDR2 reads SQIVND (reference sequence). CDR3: CASRDPLRGSYNEQFF. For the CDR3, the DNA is TGTGCCAGTAGAGACCCCCTGAGGGGCTCCTACAATGAGCAGTTCTTC.

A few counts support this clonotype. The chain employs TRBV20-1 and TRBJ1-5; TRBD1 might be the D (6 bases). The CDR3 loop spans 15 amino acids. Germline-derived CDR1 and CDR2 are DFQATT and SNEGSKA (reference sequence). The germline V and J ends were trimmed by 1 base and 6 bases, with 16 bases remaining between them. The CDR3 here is CSARVQGRGSQPQHF. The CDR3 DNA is TGCAGTGCTAGAGTACAGGGACGGGGGAGTCAGCCCCAGCATTTT.

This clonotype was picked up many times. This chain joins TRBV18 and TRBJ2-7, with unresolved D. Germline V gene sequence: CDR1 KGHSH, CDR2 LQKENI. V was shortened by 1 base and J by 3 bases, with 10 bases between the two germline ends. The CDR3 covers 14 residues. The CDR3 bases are TGTGCCAGCTCACCACAAGGCAGCAACTACGAGCAGTACTTC. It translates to CASSPQGSNYEQYF.

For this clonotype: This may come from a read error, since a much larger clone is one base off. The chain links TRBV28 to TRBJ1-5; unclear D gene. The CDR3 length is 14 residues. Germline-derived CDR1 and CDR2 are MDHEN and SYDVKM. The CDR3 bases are TGTGCCAACAGTTTTGACTCCTTCGTGGACCCCCAGCATTTT. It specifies CANSFDSFVDPQHF. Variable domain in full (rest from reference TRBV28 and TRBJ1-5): DVKVTQSSRYLVKRTGEKVFLECVQDMDHENMFWYRQDPGLGLRLIYFSYDVKMKEKGDIPEGYSVSREKKERFSLILESASTNQTSMYLCANSFDSFVDPQHFGDGTRLSIL.

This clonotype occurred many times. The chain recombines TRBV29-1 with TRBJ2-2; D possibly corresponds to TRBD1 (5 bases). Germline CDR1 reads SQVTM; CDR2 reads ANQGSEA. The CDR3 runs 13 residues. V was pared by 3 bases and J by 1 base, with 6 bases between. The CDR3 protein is CSVDTGNTGELFF. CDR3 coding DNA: TGCAGCGTTGATACAGGGAACACCGGGGAGCTGTTTTTT.

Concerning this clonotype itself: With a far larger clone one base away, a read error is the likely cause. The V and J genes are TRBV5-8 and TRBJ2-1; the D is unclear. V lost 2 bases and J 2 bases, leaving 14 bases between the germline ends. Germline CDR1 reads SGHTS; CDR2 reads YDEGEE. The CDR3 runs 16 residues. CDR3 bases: TGTGCCAGCAGCTTACGGGCCTCGAAGGCCTACAATGAGCAGTTCTTC. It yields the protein CASSLRASKAYNEQFF.

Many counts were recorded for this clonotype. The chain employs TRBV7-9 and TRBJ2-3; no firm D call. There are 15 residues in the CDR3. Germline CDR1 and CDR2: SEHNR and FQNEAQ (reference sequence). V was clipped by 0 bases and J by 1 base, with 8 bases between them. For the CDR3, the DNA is TGTGCCAGCAGCTTAGCCCCCCGGCGCACAGATACGCAGTATTTT. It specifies CASSLAPRRTDTQYF.

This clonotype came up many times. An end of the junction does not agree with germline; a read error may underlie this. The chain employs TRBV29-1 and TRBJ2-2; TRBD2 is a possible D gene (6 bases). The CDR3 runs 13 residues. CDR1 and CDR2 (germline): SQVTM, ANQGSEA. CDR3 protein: CSVVRQGGGELLF. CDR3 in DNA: TGCAGCGTTGTACGGCAGGGCGGCGGGGAGCTGCTTTTT.

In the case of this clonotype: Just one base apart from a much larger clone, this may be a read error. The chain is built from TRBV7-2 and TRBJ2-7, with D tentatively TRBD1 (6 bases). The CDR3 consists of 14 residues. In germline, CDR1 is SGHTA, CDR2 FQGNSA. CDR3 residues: CAISLVGAGPEQYF. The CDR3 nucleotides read TGTGCCATCAGCTTAGTGGGGGCAGGGCCCGAGCAGTACTTC.

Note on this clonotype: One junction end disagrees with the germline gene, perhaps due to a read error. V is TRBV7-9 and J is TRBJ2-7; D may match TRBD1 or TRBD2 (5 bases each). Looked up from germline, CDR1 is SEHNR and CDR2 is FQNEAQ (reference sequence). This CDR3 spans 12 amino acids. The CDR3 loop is CASSLVGDERYF. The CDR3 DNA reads TGTGCCAGCAGCCTAGTGGGGGACGAGCGGTACTTC.

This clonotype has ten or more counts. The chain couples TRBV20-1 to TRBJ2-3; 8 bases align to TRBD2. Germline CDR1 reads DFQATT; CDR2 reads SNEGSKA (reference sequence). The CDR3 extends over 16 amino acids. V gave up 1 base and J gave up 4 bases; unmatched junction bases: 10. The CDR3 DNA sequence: TGCAGTGCTAGAGGACTAGCGCCAAAGTTACCAGATACGCAGTATTTT. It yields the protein CSARGLAPKLPDTQYF.

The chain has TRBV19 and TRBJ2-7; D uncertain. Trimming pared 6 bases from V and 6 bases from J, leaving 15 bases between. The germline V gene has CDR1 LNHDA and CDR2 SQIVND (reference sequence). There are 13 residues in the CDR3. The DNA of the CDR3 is TGTGCCAGTAGCCGTGAGGCCAGCTGCGAGCAGTACTTC. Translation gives CASSREASCEQYF.

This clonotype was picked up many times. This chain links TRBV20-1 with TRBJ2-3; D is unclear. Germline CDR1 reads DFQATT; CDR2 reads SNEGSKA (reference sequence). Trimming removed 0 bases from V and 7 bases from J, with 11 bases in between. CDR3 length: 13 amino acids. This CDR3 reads CSARDGVLNTQYF. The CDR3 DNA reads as TGCAGTGCTAGAGATGGGGTGCTGAATACGCAGTATTTT.

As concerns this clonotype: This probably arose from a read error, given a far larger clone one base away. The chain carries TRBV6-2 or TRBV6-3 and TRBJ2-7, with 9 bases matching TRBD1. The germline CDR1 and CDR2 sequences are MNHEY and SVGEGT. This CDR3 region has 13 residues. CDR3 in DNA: TGTGCCACCACCGGGACAGGGATTTACGAGCGGTACTTC. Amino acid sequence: CATTGTGIYERYF.

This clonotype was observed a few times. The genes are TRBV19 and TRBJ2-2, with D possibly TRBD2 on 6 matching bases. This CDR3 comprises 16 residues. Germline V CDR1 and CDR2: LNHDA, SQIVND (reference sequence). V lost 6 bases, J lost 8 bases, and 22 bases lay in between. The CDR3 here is CASSHSVGLIGGELFF. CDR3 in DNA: TGTGCCAGTAGCCATTCTGTCGGACTAATTGGAGGGGAGCTGTTTTTT.

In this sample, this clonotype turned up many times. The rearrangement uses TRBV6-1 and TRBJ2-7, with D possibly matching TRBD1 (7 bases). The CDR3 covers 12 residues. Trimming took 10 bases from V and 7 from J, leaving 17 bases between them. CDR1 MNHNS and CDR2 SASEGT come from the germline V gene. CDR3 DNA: TGTGCCACCCAGGGGGGCCCCCGGGAGCAGTACTTC. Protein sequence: CATQGGPREQYF.

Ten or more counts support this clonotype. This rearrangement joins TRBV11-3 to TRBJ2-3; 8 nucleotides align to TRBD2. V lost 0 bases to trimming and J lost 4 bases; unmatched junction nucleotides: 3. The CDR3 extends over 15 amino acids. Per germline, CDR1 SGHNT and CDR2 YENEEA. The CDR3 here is CASSLDLAGPDTQYF. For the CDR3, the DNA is TGTGCCAGCAGCTTAGACCTAGCGGGCCCAGATACGCAGTATTTT.

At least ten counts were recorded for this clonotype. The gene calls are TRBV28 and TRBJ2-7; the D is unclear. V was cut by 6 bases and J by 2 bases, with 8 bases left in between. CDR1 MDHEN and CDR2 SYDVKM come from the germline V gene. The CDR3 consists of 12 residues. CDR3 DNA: TGTGCCAGCAGCCCGAAAGCCTACGAGCAGTACTTC. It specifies CASSPKAYEQYF.